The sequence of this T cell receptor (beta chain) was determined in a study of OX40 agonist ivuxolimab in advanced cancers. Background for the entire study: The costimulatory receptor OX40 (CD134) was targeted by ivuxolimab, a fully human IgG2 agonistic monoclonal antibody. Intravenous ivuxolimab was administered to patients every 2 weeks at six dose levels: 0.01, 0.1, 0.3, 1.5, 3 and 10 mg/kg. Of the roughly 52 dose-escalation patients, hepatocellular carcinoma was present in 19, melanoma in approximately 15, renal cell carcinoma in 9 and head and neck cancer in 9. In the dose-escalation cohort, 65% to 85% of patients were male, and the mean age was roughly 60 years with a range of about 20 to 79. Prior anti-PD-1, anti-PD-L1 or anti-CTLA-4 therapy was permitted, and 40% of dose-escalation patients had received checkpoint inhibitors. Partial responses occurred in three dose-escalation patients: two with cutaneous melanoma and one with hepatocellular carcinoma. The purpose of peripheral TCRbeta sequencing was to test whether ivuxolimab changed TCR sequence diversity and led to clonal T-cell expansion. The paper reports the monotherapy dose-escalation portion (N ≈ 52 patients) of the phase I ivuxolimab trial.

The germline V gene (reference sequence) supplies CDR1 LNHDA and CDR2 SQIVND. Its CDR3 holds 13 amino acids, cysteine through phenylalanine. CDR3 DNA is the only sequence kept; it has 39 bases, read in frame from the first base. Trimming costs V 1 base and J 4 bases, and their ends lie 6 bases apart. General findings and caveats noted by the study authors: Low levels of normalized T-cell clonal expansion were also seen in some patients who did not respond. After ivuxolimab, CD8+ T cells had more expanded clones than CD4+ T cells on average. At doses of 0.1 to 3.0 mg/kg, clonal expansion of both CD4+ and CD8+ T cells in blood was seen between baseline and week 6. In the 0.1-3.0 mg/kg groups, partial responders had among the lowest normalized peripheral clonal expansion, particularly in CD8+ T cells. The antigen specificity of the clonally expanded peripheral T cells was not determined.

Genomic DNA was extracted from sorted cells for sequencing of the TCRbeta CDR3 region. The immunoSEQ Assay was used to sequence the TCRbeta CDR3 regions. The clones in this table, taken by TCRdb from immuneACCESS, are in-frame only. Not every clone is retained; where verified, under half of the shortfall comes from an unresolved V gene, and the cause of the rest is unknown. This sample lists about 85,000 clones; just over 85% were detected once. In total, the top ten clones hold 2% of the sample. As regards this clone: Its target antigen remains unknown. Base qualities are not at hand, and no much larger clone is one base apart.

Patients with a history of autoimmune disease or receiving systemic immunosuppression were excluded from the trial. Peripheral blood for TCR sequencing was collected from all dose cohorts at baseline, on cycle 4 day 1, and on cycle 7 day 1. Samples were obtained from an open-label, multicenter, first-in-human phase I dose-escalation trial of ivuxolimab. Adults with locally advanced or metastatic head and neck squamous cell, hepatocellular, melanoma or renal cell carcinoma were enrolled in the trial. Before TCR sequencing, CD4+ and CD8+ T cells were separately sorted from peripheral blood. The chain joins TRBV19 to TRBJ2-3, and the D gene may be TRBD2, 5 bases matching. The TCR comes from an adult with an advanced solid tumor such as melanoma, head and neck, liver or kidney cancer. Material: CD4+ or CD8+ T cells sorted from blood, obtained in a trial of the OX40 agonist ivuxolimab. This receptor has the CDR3 CASSIGGADTQYF. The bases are TGTGCCAGTAGTATAGGGGGAGCAGATACGCAGTATTTT.